These T cell receptor beta chains were read from a single sample in a study of blood T cells in healthy people across ages. TCRdb called the 5' RACE reads again in MiXCR, with one record for every CDR3 protein. The repertoire consists of about 1.5 million distinct CDR3 sequences, with 35% to 45% occurring once and the leading ten covering approximately 4%. Sequencing input: blood. These receptors all stem from a woman aged 18-30 years in good health. Both conserved end residues are part of each CDR3. A D gene is named only where the DNA matches it firmly. Size is omitted from some rows. Given values are once, few, many or a class for expanded clones.

J gene,V gene,clone size,D gene,CDR3 protein,CDR3 DNA
TRBJ2-7,TRBV15,.,.,CATSSTTYEQYF,TGTGCCACCAGCAGTACCACCTACGAGCAGTACTTC
TRBJ2-3,TRBV9,.,.,CASSPRAAGVRTDTQYF,TGTGCCAGCAGCCCCCGAGCGGCAGGGGTGAGGACAGATACGCAGTATTTT
TRBJ2-2,TRBV5-5,.,.,CASSSGTPFSGELFF,TGTGCCAGCAGCTCTGGGACTCCTTTCAGCGGGGAGCTGTTTTTT
TRBJ2-7,TRBV28,few,TRBD2,CASSFATSGSYEQYF,TGTGCCAGCAGTTTCGCGACTAGCGGGAGTTACGAGCAGTACTTC
TRBJ2-7,TRBV7-8,few,TRBD1,CASSQDRALEQYF,TGTGCCAGCAGCCAAGACAGGGCCCTCGAGCAGTACTTC
TRBJ1-1,TRBV4-2,.,TRBD1,CASSQTRGSNTEAFF,TGTGCCAGCAGCCAAACCAGGGGGTCGAACACTGAAGCTTTCTTT
TRBJ2-5,TRBV29-1,few,TRBD1,CSVGPGQGVYQETQYF,TGCAGCGTCGGTCCCGGACAGGGGGTGTACCAAGAGACCCAGTACTTC
TRBJ2-1,TRBV11-2,.,.,CASRAASTDEQFF,TGTGCCAGCAGAGCCGCTAGCACCGATGAGCAGTTCTTC
TRBJ1-5,TRBV20-1,few,TRBD1,CSAGVTGGVFSNQPQHF,TGCAGTGCTGGTGTGACAGGGGGCGTCTTTAGCAATCAGCCCCAGCATTTT
TRBJ1-2,TRBV29-1,few,TRBD1,CSVDGQAEGGYGYTF,TGCAGCGTTGACGGACAGGCCGAGGGCGGCTATGGCTACACCTTC